A selection of T cell receptor beta chains follows, all from one sample in a study of cytomegalovirus exposure and HLA in healthy donors. The table came from immunoSEQ multiplex PCR; TCRdb's copy has only in-frame clones and leaves some out. This table has 150,000 to 200,000 clones, approximately 72% appearing once. Sequenced: PBMCs. Every receptor here comes from a human donor in good health. CDR3s include the opening cysteine and the closing phenylalanine or tryptophan. The D gene is left open where the match is weak. Some rows mark clone size as missing; the rest say once, few, many or name a class of expanded clone.

d_call j_call clone_size v_call cdr3_length cdr3_aa cdr3_nt
- TRBJ1-1 - TRBV6-6 12 CASTSQGMGAFF TGTGCCAGCACCTCCCAGGGAATGGGTGCTTTCTTT
TRBD1 TRBJ2-3 - TRBV19 14 CASSPRQGTDTQYF TGTGCCAGTAGTCCTAGACAGGGAACAGATACGCAGTATTTT
TRBD1 TRBJ1-1 - TRBV6-6 12 CASTGQWGVAFF TGTGCCAGCACGGGACAGTGGGGTGTGGCTTTCTTT
TRBD1 TRBJ1-2 - TRBV18 14 CASSLRTGSYGYTF TGTGCCAGCTCACTTAGGACAGGGTCTTATGGCTACACCTTC
TRBD1 TRBJ2-2 - TRBV15 16 CATSLWTGANTGELFF TGTGCCACCAGCTTATGGACAGGGGCGAACACCGGGGAGCTGTTTTTT
TRBD2 TRBJ2-5 - TRBV6-1 16 CASSAPPGTSEGTQYF TGTGCCAGCAGTGCCCCCCCGGGGACTAGCGAGGGGACCCAGTACTTC
- TRBJ1-1 - TRBV6-4 15 CASSEGRGLDTEAFF TGTGCCAGCAGTGAGGGTAGAGGGTTGGACACTGAAGCTTTCTTT
- TRBJ1-2 - TRBV19 13 CASSTQDFYGYTF TGTGCCAGTAGTACCCAGGACTTCTATGGCTACACCTTC
TRBD1 TRBJ1-5 few TRBV7-2 14 CASSPDREDQPQHF TGTGCCAGCAGCCCGGACAGGGAGGATCAGCCCCAGCATTTT
TRBD1 TRBJ1-2 - TRBV5-1 16 CASSPGGGEWSYGYTF TGCGCCAGCAGCCCGGGAGGGGGCGAATGGAGCTATGGCTACACCTTC
TRBD1 TRBJ1-5 - TRBV15 15 CATSRDRGPQEPQHF TGTGCCACCAGCAGGGACAGGGGTCCGCAGGAGCCCCAGCATTTT
TRBD2 TRBJ2-7 - TRBV4-1 15 CASSQASGGAREQYF TGCGCCAGCAGCCAAGCCTCCGGGGGGGCCCGCGAGCAGTACTTC
- TRBJ1-1 - TRBV27 13 CASSPSRGTEAFF TGTGCCAGCAGTCCCTCTCGGGGCACTGAAGCTTTCTTT
- TRBJ2-1 - TRBV27 14 CASGDMSSYNEQFF TGTGCCAGCGGGGACATGAGCTCCTACAATGAGCAGTTCTTC
- TRBJ1-2 - TRBV21-1 14 CASSTSGRGYGYTF TGTGCCAGCAGCACCTCCGGGAGGGGCTATGGCTACACCTTC
TRBD1 TRBJ2-7 - TRBV5-1 13 CASSYGTGREQYF TGCGCCAGCAGCTACGGGACAGGGCGCGAGCAGTACTTC
TRBD1 TRBJ1-2 - TRBV19 13 CASNNRAGGGYTF TGTGCCAGTAACAACCGGGCAGGGGGTGGCTACACCTTC
TRBD1 TRBJ2-4 few TRBV30 14 CAWSVRQGADIQYF TGTGCCTGGAGTGTAAGACAGGGGGCGGACATTCAGTACTTC
TRBD1 TRBJ1-2 - TRBV30 12 CASRQGGYGYTF TGTGCCTCGCGACAGGGAGGCTATGGCTACACCTTC
TRBD2 TRBJ2-1 - TRBV15 18 CATSRGPGGVVSYNEQFF TGTGCCACCAGCAGAGGCCCGGGGGGGGTTGTCTCCTACAATGAGCAGTTCTTC
TRBD2 TRBJ2-3 - TRBV5-1 16 CASSASSGGPTDTQYF TGCGCCAGCAGCGCGTCGAGCGGGGGGCCCACAGATACGCAGTATTTT
TRBD2 TRBJ2-3 - TRBV7-8 16 CASSYDLSGTTDTQYF TGTGCCAGCAGCTATGACCTTAGCGGGACTACAGATACGCAGTATTTT
- TRBJ2-5 - TRBV4-1 16 CASSQDTPRGQETQYF TGCGCCAGCAGCCAAGACACCCCCAGGGGCCAAGAGACCCAGTACTTC
- TRBJ1-1 once TRBV18 15 CASSPPGGGRTEAFF TGTGCCAGCTCACCACCGGGGGGGGGCAGGACTGAAGCTTTCTTT
- TRBJ2-7 - TRBV7-9 14 CASSFSGTSYEQYF TGTGCCAGCAGCTTTTCTGGCACCTCCTACGAGCAGTACTTC
- TRBJ2-2 - TRBV5-8 18 CASTFSPAVRTNTGELFF TGTGCCAGCACCTTTTCACCGGCCGTCAGGACGAACACCGGGGAGCTGTTTTTT
TRBD2 TRBJ2-1 - TRBV27 17 CASKAGLAGSSYNEQFF TGTGCCAGCAAGGCAGGACTAGCGGGGAGCTCCTACAATGAGCAGTTCTTC
- TRBJ1-1 few TRBV10-3 12 CAIRTRGTEAFF TGTGCCATCAGGACGCGGGGAACTGAAGCTTTCTTT
- TRBJ2-5 - TRBV5-1 13 CASSPGFTETQYF TGCGCCAGCAGTCCAGGGTTTACAGAGACCCAGTACTTC
- TRBJ2-1 - TRBV19 13 CASSTGLYNEQFF TGTGCCAGTAGTACAGGGCTATACAATGAGCAGTTCTTC
- TRBJ2-3 - TRBV21-1 13 CASLPLGRHTQYF TGTGCCAGCTTACCCTTGGGGCGCCATACGCAGTATTTT
TRBD2 TRBJ2-3 - TRBV7-6 18 CASSPVSGGPFSTDTQYF TGTGCCAGCAGCCCAGTAAGCGGGGGGCCTTTTAGCACAGATACGCAGTATTTT
- TRBJ2-7 few TRBV10-3 15 CAISGSPGKPYEQYF TGTGCCATCAGTGGATCGCCAGGGAAGCCCTACGAGCAGTACTTC
TRBD2 TRBJ2-3 - TRBV5-1 16 CASSPQTSGGTDTQYF TGCGCCAGCAGCCCGCAGACTAGCGGGGGCACAGATACGCAGTATTTT
TRBD2 TRBJ2-1 few TRBV19 19 CASSPGTSGGPSSYNEQFF TGTGCCAGTAGTCCCGGGACTAGCGGGGGTCCTAGCTCCTACAATGAGCAGTTCTTC
TRBD1 TRBJ2-2 - TRBV6-5 15 CASRRGQANTGELFF TGTGCCAGCAGACGGGGACAGGCGAACACCGGGGAGCTGTTTTTT
- TRBJ2-7 - TRBV2 13 CASSAQAPYEQYF TGTGCCAGCAGTGCACAGGCCCCCTACGAGCAGTACTTC
- TRBJ1-3 - TRBV9 16 CASSVVDFGGAYTIYF TGTGCCAGCAGCGTAGTTGACTTCGGGGGGGCCTACACCATATATTTT
TRBD2 TRBJ2-1 - TRBV6-5 14 CASTSGGLQNEQFF TGTGCCAGCACCTCGGGGGGGCTTCAGAATGAGCAGTTCTTC
- TRBJ2-1 - TRBV5-1 11 CASQDSYEQFF TGCGCCAGCCAAGACAGTTATGAGCAGTTCTTC
- TRBJ2-3 - TRBV9 15 CASSEAGQPTDTQYF TGTGCCAGCAGCGAGGCAGGGCAACCCACAGATACGCAGTATTTT